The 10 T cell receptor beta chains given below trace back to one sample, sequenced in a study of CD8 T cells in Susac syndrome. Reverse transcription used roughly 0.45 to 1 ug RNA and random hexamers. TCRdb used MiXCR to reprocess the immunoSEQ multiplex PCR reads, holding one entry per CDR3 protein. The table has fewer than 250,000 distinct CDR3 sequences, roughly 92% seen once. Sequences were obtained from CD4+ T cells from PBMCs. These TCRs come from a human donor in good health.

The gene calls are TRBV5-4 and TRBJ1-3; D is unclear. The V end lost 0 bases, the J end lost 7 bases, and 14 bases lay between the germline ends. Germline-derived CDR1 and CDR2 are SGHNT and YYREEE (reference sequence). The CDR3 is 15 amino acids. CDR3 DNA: TGTGCCAGCAGCTTGGAGGGAGGCTTAGTGAACACCATATATTTT. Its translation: CASSLEGGLVNTIYF.

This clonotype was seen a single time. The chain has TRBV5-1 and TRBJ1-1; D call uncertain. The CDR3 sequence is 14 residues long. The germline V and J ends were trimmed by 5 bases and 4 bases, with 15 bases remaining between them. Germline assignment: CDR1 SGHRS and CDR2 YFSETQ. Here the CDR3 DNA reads TGCGCCAGCAGTGTACAGTCGGTAGGCACTGAAGCTTTCTTT. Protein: CASSVQSVGTEAFF.

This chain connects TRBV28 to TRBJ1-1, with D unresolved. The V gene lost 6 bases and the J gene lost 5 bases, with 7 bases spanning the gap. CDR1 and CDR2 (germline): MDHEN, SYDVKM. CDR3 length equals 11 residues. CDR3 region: CASRWKTEAFF. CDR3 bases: TGTGCCAGCAGATGGAAGACTGAAGCTTTCTTT.

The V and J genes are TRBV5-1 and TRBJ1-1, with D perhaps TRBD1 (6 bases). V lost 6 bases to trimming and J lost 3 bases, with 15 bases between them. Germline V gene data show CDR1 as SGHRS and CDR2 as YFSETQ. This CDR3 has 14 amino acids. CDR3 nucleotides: TGCGCCAGCAATAGTCTGAGGGGGGACACTGAAGCTTTCTTT. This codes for CASNSLRGDTEAFF.

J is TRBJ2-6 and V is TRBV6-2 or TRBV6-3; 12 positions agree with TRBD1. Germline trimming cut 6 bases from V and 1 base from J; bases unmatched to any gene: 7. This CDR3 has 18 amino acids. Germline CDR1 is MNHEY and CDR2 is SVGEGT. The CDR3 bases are TGTGCCAGCAGCCGCCGGGACAGGGGGCGATCTGGGGCCAACGTCCTGACTTTC. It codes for CASSRRDRGRSGANVLTF.

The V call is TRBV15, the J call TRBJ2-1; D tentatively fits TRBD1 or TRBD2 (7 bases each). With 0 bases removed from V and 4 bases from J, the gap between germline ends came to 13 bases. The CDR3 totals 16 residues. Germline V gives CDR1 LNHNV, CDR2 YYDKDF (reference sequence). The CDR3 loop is CATSRDQGGPYNEQFF. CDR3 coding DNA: TGTGCCACCAGCAGAGATCAGGGGGGGCCTTACAATGAGCAGTTCTTC.

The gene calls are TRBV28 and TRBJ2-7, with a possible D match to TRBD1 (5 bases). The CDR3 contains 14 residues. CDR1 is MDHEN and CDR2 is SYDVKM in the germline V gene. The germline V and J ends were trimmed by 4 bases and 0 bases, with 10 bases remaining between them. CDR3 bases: TGTGCCAGCAGTTCCGACAGTGTCTCCTACGAGCAGTACGTC. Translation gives CASSSDSVSYEQYV.

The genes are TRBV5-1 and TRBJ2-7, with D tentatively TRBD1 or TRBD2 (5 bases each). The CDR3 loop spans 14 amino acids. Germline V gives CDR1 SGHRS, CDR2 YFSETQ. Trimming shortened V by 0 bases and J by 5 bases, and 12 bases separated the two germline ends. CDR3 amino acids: CASSLVGGPDEQYF. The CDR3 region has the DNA TGCGCCAGCAGCTTGGTTGGGGGACCCGACGAGCAGTACTTC.

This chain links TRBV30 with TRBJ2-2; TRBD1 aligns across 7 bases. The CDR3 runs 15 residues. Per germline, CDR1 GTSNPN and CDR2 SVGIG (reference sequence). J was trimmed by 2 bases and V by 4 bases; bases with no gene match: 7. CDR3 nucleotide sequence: TGTGCCTGGACTCAACGGGACAGAAACACCGGGGAGCTGTTTTTT. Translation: CAWTQRDRNTGELFF.

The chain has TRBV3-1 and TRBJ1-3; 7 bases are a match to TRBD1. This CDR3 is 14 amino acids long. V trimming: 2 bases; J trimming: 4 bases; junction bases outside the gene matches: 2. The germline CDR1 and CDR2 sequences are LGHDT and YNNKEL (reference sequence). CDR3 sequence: CASSQRGGGNTIYF. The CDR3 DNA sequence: TGTGCCAGCAGCCAACGAGGGGGCGGAAACACCATATATTTT. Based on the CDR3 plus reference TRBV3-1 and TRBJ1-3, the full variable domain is DTAVSQTPKYLVTQMGNDKSIKCEQNLGHDTMYWYKQDSKKFLKIMFSYNNKELIINETVPNRFSPKSPDKAHLNLHINSLELGDSAVYFCASSQRGGGNTIYFGEGSWLTVV.